What follows describes a single T cell receptor beta chain. The antigen is undetermined. Germline lookup yields CDR1 MNHEY and CDR2 SMNVEV (reference sequence). This CDR3 is built from 16 residues. V lost 5 bases and J 7 bases, leaving 21 bases between the germline ends. The sample is drawn from a study of T cell responses to AZD1222 COVID-19 vaccine. Points from the study as a whole: Repertoires were sampled only after the peak T cell response. White British donors predominated, females outnumbered males, and clonal diversity was possibly underestimated.

Here immunoSEQ multiplex PCR was the method, and the copy in TCRdb shows in-frame clones only, minus some. Here the sample spans 85,000 to 100,000 clones, under 95% being singletons. The chain couples TRBV27 to TRBJ1-5; D possibly corresponds to TRBD1 (5 bases). The TCR sequence derives from an adult in good health. The sequenced sample was peripheral blood, obtained on day 0 of AZD1222 vaccination. The CDR3 DNA reads TGTGCCAGCAGTCCAAGGGACTTTCACCGGGGGCAGCCCCAGCATTTT. This encodes CASSPRDFHRGQPQHF.